The source of this T cell receptor beta chain is a study of cytomegalovirus exposure and HLA in healthy donors. As to this clone: Its specificity is not known.

Study conclusions and caveats: For most subjects, TCR beta sequences were reported to predict HLA-A and HLA-B alleles with accuracy. Among TCR sequences, most were rare, though some public TCRs appeared in many donors. Later on, an analysis tied approximately 17,000 TCR beta sequences to HLA alleles at 0.05 false discovery rate. The sole available immune exposure information was CMV serostatus.

In germline, CDR1 is SEHNR, CDR2 FQNEAQ (reference sequence). The length of the CDR3 is 14 residues. The germline V and J ends were trimmed by 8 bases and 0 bases, with 8 bases remaining between them. Researchers ran the PCR with 60 Vbeta and 13 Jbeta primers. Assay used: immunoSEQ multiplex PCR; TCRdb lists only in-frame clones, some missing. The table shows about 94,000 clones, with more than 75% occurring only once. The sequence was collected from a woman in her sixties or seventies in good health and CMV-seronegative. The V call is TRBV7-9, the J call TRBJ2-6; D remains unclear. Sequenced material: PBMCs. The CDR3 reads CASGEASGANVLTF. The DNA for the CDR3 is TGTGCCAGCGGAGAAGCCTCTGGGGCCAACGTCCTGACTTTC.